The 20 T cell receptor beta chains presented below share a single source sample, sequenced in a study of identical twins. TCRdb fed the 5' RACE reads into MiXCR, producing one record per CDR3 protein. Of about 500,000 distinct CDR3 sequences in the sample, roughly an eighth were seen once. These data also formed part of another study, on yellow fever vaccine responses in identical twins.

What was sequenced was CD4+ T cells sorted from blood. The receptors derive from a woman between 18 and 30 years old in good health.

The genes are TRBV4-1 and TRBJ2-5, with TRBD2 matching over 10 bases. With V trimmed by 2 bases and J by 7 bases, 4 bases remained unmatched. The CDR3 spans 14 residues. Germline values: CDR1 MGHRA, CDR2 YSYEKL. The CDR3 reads CASSQLAGVGTQYF. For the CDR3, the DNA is TGCGCCAGCAGCCAACTAGCGGGAGTCGGGACCCAGTACTTC.

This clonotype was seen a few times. CDR3 coding DNA: TGCGCCAGCAGCCAAGCGGAGCGGGGGACCGGGGAGCTGTTTTTT. Protein sequence: CASSQAERGTGELFF. V usage is TRBV4-3 and J usage is TRBJ2-2; 8 bases fit TRBD2. The CDR3 runs to 15 residues. Trimming cost V 1 base and J 5 bases; bases outside gene matches: 3. Germline V gene lookup returns CDR1 LGHNA and CDR2 YSLEER.

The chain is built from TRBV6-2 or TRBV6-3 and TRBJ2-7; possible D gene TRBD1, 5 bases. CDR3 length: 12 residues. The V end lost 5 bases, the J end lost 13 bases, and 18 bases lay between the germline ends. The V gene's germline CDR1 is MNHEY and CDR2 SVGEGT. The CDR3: CASSGLQGGVYF. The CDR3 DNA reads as TGTGCCAGCAGTGGCCTTCAGGGCGGAGTTTACTTC.

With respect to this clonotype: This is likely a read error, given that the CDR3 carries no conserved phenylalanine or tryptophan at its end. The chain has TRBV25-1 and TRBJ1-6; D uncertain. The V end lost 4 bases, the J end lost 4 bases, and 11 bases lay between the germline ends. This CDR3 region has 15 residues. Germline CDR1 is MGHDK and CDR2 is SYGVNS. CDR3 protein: CASSVGTFYNSPLHY. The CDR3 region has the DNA TGTGCCAGCAGTGTCGGCACTTTTTATAATTCACCCCTCCACTAT.

CDR3: CASSQGQGRANEQFF. Written as DNA, the CDR3 is TGCGCCAGCAGCCAAGGACAGGGAAGGGCTAATGAGCAGTTCTTC. The chain joins TRBV5-1 to TRBJ2-1, with 8 positions matching TRBD1. This CDR3 spans 15 amino acids. Trimming cost V 4 bases and J 7 bases; bases outside gene matches: 10. Germline V gene lookup returns CDR1 SGHRS and CDR2 YFSETQ.

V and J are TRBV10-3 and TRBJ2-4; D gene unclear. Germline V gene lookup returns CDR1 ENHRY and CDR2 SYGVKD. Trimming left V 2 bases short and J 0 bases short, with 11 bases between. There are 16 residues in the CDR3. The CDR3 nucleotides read TGTGCCATCAGTGAGACAGAAACACTAGCCAAAAACATTCAGTACTTC. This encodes CAISETETLAKNIQYF.

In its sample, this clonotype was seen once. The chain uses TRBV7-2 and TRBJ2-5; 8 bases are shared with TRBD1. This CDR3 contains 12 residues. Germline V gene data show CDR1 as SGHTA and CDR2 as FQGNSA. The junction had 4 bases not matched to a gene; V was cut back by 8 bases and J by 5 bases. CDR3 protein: CASDRGRETQYF. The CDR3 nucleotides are TGTGCCAGCGACAGGGGTAGGGAGACCCAGTACTTC.

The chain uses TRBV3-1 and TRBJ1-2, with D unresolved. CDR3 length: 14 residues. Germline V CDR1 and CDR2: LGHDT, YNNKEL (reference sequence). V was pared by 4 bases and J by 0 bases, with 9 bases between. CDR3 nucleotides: TGTGCCAGCAGCCTCACCGCACCTAACTATGGCTACACCTTC. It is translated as CASSLTAPNYGYTF.

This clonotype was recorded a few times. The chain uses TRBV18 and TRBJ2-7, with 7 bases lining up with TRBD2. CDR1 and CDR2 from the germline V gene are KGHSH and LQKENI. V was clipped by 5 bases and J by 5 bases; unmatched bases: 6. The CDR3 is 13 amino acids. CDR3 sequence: CASSTGGFDEQYF. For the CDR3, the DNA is TGTGCCAGCTCAACGGGGGGTTTCGACGAGCAGTACTTC.

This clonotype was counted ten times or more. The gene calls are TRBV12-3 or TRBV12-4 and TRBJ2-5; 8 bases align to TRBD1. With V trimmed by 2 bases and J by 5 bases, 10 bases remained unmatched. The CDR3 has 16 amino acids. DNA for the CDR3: TGTGCCAGCAGTTTACGGGACAGGTTCTCGTGGGAGACCCAGTACTTC. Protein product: CASSLRDRFSWETQYF.

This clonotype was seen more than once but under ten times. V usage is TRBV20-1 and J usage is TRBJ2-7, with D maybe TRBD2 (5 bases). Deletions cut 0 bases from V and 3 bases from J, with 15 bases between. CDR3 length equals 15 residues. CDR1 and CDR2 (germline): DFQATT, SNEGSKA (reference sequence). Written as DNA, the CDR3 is TGCAGTGCTAGAGATGGCAGGACTCTTGACTACGAGCAGTACTTC. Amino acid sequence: CSARDGRTLDYEQYF.

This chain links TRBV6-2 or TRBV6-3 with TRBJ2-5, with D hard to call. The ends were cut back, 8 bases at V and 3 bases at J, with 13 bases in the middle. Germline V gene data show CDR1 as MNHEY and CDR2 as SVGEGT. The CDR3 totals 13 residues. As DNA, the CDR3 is TGTGCCAGCCGAAGCACTGGGGAAGAGACCCAGTACTTC. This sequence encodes CASRSTGEETQYF.

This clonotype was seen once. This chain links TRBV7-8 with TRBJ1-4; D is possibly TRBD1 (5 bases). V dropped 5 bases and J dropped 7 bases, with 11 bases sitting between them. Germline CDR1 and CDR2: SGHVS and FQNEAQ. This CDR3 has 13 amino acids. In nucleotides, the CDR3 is TGTGCCAGCAGCCCCTGGGGGAGTGAAAAACTGTTTTTT. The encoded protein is CASSPWGSEKLFF.

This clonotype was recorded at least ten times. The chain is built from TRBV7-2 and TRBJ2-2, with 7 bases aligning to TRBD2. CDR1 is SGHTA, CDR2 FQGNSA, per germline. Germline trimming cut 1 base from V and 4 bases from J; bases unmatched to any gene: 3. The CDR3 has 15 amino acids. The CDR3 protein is CASSLEGGGTGELFF. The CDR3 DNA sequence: TGTGCCAGCAGCTTAGAAGGCGGGGGCACCGGGGAGCTGTTTTTT.

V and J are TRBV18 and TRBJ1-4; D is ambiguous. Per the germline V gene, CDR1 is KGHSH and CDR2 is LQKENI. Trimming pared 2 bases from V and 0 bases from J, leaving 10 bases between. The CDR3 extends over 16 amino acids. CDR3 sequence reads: CASSPESLATNEKLFF. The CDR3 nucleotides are TGTGCCAGCTCACCAGAGAGTCTAGCAACTAATGAAAAACTGTTTTTT. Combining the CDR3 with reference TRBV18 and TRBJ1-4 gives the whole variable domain NAGVMQNPRHLVRRRGQEARLRCSPMKGHSHVYWYRQLPEEGLKFMVYLQKENIIDESGMPKERFSAEFPKEGPSILRIQQVVRGDSAAYFCASSPESLATNEKLFFGSGTQLSVL.

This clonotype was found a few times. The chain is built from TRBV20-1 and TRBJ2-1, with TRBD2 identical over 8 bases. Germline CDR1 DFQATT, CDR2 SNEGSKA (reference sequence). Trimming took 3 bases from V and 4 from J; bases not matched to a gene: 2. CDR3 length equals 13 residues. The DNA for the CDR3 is TGCAGTGCTAGGACTAGCGCGTACAATGAGCAGTTCTTC. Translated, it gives CSARTSAYNEQFF.

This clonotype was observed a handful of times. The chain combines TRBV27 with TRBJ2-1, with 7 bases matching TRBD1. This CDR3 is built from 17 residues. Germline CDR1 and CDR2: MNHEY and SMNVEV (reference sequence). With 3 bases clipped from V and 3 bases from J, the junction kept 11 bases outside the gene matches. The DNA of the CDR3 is TGTGCCAGCAGTTTTTTAGGGGGCAACCTTCTCTACAATGAGCAGTTCTTC. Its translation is CASSFLGGNLLYNEQFF.

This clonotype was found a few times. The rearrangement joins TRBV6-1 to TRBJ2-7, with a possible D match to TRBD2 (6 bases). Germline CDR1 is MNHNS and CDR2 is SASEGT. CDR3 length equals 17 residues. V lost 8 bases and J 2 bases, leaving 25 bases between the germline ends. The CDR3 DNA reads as TGTGCCAGCTTGCACCGGAGGGCCCGCCTGATAGCCTACGAGCAGTACTTC. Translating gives CASLHRRARLIAYEQYF.

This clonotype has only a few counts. This CDR3 reads CASSSREHTDTQYF. The DNA of the CDR3 is TGTGCCAGCAGCAGCCGGGAGCACACAGATACGCAGTATTTT. The chain is built from TRBV4-2 and TRBJ2-3; D is perhaps TRBD2 (6 bases). This CDR3 is built from 14 residues. In germline, CDR1 is LGHNA, CDR2 YNFKEQ. Trimming cost V 5 bases and J 2 bases, with 11 bases left between them.

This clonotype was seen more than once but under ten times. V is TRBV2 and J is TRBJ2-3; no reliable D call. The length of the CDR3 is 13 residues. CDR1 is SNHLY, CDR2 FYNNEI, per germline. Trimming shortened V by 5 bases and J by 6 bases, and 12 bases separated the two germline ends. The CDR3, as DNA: TGTGCCAGCAGTTCGAACCTTTGGGATACGCAGTATTTT. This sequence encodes CASSSNLWDTQYF.